This TCR beta chain stems from a study of memory CD4+ T cells and cytomegalovirus serostatus. The sort gate was single viable CD3+CD4+CD8-CD45RO+ cells for memory CD4+ T cells. Per the germline V gene, CDR1 is SGHDT and CDR2 is YYEEEE. The V gene end was trimmed by 2 bases and the J gene end by 3 bases; junction bases not matched to a gene: 2. CDR3 length: 14 amino acids. The method was immunoSEQ multiplex PCR; TCRdb's version includes in-frame clones alone and lacks a portion of them. The sample has tens of thousands of clones; around 80% are singletons. This TCR came from an adult in good health and CMV-seronegative. Sequenced material: memory CD4+ T cells from blood. The chain carries TRBV5-6 and TRBJ2-7, with 10 bases identical to TRBD1. The CDR3 loop reads CASSFWDRGYEQYF. As DNA, the CDR3 is TGTGCCAGCAGCTTCTGGGACAGGGGCTACGAGCAGTACTTC.